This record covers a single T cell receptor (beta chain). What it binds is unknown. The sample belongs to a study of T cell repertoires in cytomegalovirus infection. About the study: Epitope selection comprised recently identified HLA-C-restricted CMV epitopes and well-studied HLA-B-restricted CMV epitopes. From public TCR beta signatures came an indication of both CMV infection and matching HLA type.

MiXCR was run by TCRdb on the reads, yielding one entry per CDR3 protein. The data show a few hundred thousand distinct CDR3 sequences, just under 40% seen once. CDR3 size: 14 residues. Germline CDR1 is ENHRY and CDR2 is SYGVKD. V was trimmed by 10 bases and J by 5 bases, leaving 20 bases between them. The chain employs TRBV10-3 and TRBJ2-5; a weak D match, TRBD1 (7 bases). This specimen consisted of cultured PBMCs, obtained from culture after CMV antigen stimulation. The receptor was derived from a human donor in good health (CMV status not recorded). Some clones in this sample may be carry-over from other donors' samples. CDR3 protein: CASRGASPGETQYF. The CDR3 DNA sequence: TGTGCCAGCAGGGGGGCATCGCCAGGGGAGACCCAGTACTTC.